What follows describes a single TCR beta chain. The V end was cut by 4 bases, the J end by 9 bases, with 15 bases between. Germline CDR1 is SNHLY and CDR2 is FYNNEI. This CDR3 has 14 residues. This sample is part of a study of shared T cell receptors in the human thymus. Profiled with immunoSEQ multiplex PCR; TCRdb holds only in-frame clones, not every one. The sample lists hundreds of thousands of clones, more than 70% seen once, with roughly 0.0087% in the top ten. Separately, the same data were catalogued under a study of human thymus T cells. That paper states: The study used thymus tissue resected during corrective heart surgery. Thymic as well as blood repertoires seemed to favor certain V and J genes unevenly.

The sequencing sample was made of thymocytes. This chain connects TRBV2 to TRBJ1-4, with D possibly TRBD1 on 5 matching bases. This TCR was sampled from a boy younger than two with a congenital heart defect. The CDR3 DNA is TGTGCCAGCAGTGTTAGGGCAGGGTGGCAAAAACTGTTTTTT. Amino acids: CASSVRAGWQKLFF.